Ten or more counts support the clone carrying this T cell receptor (beta chain). Antigen: not known. This record comes from a study of response to subunit inactivated influenza vaccine. Germline V CDR1 and CDR2: DFQATT, SNEGSKA (reference sequence). This CDR3 has 13 residues. TCRdb processed the RT-PCR reads anew with MiXCR; each CDR3 protein has one entry. The data show 650,000 to 850,000 distinct CDR3 sequences, approximately 15% seen once. Study-level points and caveats: Authors suggested each seasonal flu vaccination may recruit only limited numbers of new T cells.

V is TRBV20-1 and J is TRBJ1-6, with a weak D call TRBD1 (6 bases). The input for sequencing was PBMCs from blood, taken around 15 days before vaccination. The TCR sequence derives from a man in his fifties who received an inactivated influenza vaccine. The CDR3 loop is CSSTGNYNSPLHF. The DNA of the CDR3 is TGCAGCTCGACAGGAAACTATAATTCACCCCTCCACTTT.